Listed below are T cell receptor beta chains from one sample, sequenced in a study of neurological immune-mediated disorders. In TCRdb, the 5' RACE reads were re-called with MiXCR into one record per CDR3 protein. The sample lists roughly 100,000 distinct CDR3 sequences, roughly 10% occurring once. The specimen sequenced was PBMCs. These receptors were taken from a female donor with HTLV-1-associated myelopathy (HAM/TSP). Both conserved end residues are part of each CDR3. The order of the fields is J gene, D gene, clone size, V gene, CDR3 DNA, CDR3 protein. The D gene is left open where the match is weak. Only part of the rows carry a size: once, few, many, or a class if the clone is expanded.

J gene: TRBJ2-3
D gene: TRBD2
clone size: many
V gene: TRBV12-3/TRBV12-4
CDR3 DNA: TGTGCCAGCATTCCAAACGGCGGGGGGCTTGGAGATACGCAGTATTTT
CDR3 protein: CASIPNGGGLGDTQYF

J gene: TRBJ1-2
D gene: -
clone size: many
V gene: TRBV28
CDR3 DNA: TGTGCCAGCAGTATCGGAGGTTATGGCTACACCTTC
CDR3 protein: CASSIGGYGYTF

J gene: TRBJ2-5
D gene: -
clone size: many
V gene: TRBV7-2
CDR3 DNA: TGTGCCAGCAGCTTTAGGTTCCAAGAGACCCAGTACTTC
CDR3 protein: CASSFRFQETQYF

J gene: TRBJ2-2
D gene: TRBD1
clone size: many
V gene: TRBV5-1
CDR3 DNA: TGCGCCAGCAGCCCAGGGGGCATGGGCACCGGGGAGCTGTTTTTT
CDR3 protein: CASSPGGMGTGELFF

J gene: TRBJ2-7
D gene: TRBD2
clone size: many
V gene: TRBV5-1
CDR3 DNA: TGCGCCAGCAGCTTGGCAGCGGGGGGGTCCTACGAGCAGTACTTC
CDR3 protein: CASSLAAGGSYEQYF

J gene: TRBJ1-1
D gene: -
clone size: few
V gene: TRBV5-1
CDR3 DNA: TGCGCCAGCAGCTTGGGAGCCGGCGAAGCTTTCTTT
CDR3 protein: CASSLGAGEAFF

J gene: TRBJ1-1
D gene: -
clone size: many
V gene: TRBV7-3
CDR3 DNA: TGTGCCAGCAGCTTATCAAAATACGGGGTGGGGACTGAAGCTTTCTTT
CDR3 protein: CASSLSKYGVGTEAFF

J gene: TRBJ1-5
D gene: -
clone size: many
V gene: TRBV12-3/TRBV12-4
CDR3 DNA: TGTGCCAGCAGTTTATGGCGGGACAGCAATCAGCCCCAGCATTTT
CDR3 protein: CASSLWRDSNQPQHF

J gene: TRBJ2-2
D gene: TRBD2
clone size: many
V gene: TRBV7-9
CDR3 DNA: TGTGCCAGCAGCTTAGTAGGTCCAGCGGGGGCCACCGGGGAGCTGTTTTTT
CDR3 protein: CASSLVGPAGATGELFF

J gene: TRBJ2-3
D gene: -
clone size: many
V gene: TRBV20-1
CDR3 DNA: TGCAGTGTTTATAAGATACCTAGCACAGATACGCAGTATTTT
CDR3 protein: CSVYKIPSTDTQYF

J gene: TRBJ2-1
D gene: -
clone size: many
V gene: TRBV10-3
CDR3 DNA: TGTGCCATCAGTGACCCCCGGTTAGGCGGGAATGAGCAGTTCTTC
CDR3 protein: CAISDPRLGGNEQFF

J gene: TRBJ1-1
D gene: TRBD1
clone size: many
V gene: TRBV7-8
CDR3 DNA: TGTGCCAGCACCCAGGGGGACCGCGGCCGGAACACTGAAGCTTTCTTT
CDR3 protein: CASTQGDRGRNTEAFF

J gene: TRBJ2-2
D gene: TRBD2
clone size: many
V gene: TRBV7-3
CDR3 DNA: TGTGCCAGCAGCCCATTCGCTAGCGGGGGGACGAACACCGGGGAGCTGTTTTTT
CDR3 protein: CASSPFASGGTNTGELFF

J gene: TRBJ2-1
D gene: TRBD1
clone size: many
V gene: TRBV5-1
CDR3 DNA: TGCGCCAGCAGCTTGCGGACAGGGGCAACCAATGAGCAGTTCTTC
CDR3 protein: CASSLRTGATNEQFF

J gene: TRBJ2-3
D gene: -
clone size: many
V gene: TRBV29-1
CDR3 DNA: TGCAGCGTTGTTCAAACTACCTTCACAGATACGCAGTATTTT
CDR3 protein: CSVVQTTFTDTQYF

J gene: TRBJ1-2
D gene: TRBD1
clone size: many
V gene: TRBV10-3
CDR3 DNA: TGTGCCATCAGTGCCAGACAGGGGGAGCACTATGGCTACACCTTC
CDR3 protein: CAISARQGEHYGYTF

J gene: TRBJ1-1
D gene: TRBD1
clone size: many
V gene: TRBV28
CDR3 DNA: TGTGCCAGCAGTCGACCTTTAGACAGGGTGGTGGCTTTCTTT
CDR3 protein: CASSRPLDRVVAFF

J gene: TRBJ1-1
D gene: TRBD1
clone size: many
V gene: TRBV10-3
CDR3 DNA: TGTGCCATCAGTGAAGGACAGGGCCTTGAAGCTTTCTTT
CDR3 protein: CAISEGQGLEAFF

J gene: TRBJ1-5
D gene: TRBD1
clone size: many
V gene: TRBV20-1
CDR3 DNA: TGCAGTGCTCCCCAGGGGGGCCGCAATCAGCCCCAGCATTTT
CDR3 protein: CSAPQGGRNQPQHF

J gene: TRBJ2-3
D gene: -
clone size: -
V gene: TRBV12-3/TRBV12-4
CDR3 DNA: TGTGCCAGCCTCCGGGACACAAACACAGATACGCAGTATTTT
CDR3 protein: CASLRDTNTDTQYF

J gene: TRBJ1-1
D gene: TRBD1
clone size: many
V gene: TRBV5-1
CDR3 DNA: TGCGCCAGCAGCGAACAGGGGGCTGGAACTGAAGCTTTCTTT
CDR3 protein: CASSEQGAGTEAFF

J gene: TRBJ2-2
D gene: TRBD2
clone size: many
V gene: TRBV28
CDR3 DNA: TGTGCCAGCCAGGCGGGGGGGATCGACACCGGGGAGCTGTTTTTT
CDR3 protein: CASQAGGIDTGELFF

J gene: TRBJ1-5
D gene: -
clone size: many
V gene: TRBV20-1
CDR3 DNA: TGCAGTGCTAGTAAGACAGGAAATCAGCCCCAGCATTTT
CDR3 protein: CSASKTGNQPQHF

J gene: TRBJ2-3
D gene: -
clone size: many
V gene: TRBV24-1
CDR3 DNA: TGTGCCACCAGTGATAGAGGGGCGCCTAGCACAGATACGCAGTATTTT
CDR3 protein: CATSDRGAPSTDTQYF

J gene: TRBJ2-2
D gene: -
clone size: many
V gene: TRBV6-5
CDR3 DNA: TGTGCCAGCAGTTACACTGGGGCCGGGGAGCTGTTTTTT
CDR3 protein: CASSYTGAGELFF

J gene: TRBJ2-3
D gene: TRBD2
clone size: many
V gene: TRBV20-1
CDR3 DNA: TGCAGTGCGGGGCTAGCGGGGTACACAGATACGCAGTATTTT
CDR3 protein: CSAGLAGYTDTQYF

J gene: TRBJ2-7
D gene: -
clone size: many
V gene: TRBV20-1
CDR3 DNA: TGCAGTCCTTGGGGGGAAATGGACGAGCAGTACTTC
CDR3 protein: CSPWGEMDEQYF

J gene: TRBJ1-6
D gene: -
clone size: many
V gene: TRBV20-1
CDR3 DNA: TGCAGTGCGCCAGGGGATCTTAATTCACCCCTCCACTTT
CDR3 protein: CSAPGDLNSPLHF

J gene: TRBJ2-4
D gene: -
clone size: many
V gene: TRBV28
CDR3 DNA: TGTGCCAGCAGTCGACCGGGACCCCGGTACTTC
CDR3 protein: CASSRPGPRYF

J gene: TRBJ1-3
D gene: -
clone size: many
V gene: TRBV2
CDR3 DNA: TGTGCCAGCAGAGACGACAGCCTCTCTGGAAACACCATATATTTT
CDR3 protein: CASRDDSLSGNTIYF

J gene: TRBJ2-2
D gene: -
clone size: -
V gene: TRBV19
CDR3 DNA: TGTGCCAGTAGTATATTTCCGATCGGGGAGCTGTTTTTT
CDR3 protein: CASSIFPIGELFF

J gene: TRBJ2-1
D gene: TRBD1
clone size: many
V gene: TRBV7-8
CDR3 DNA: TGTGCCAGCAGCTTACTTAAGACAGGGCACAATGAGCAGTTCTTC
CDR3 protein: CASSLLKTGHNEQFF

J gene: TRBJ2-1
D gene: TRBD1
clone size: many
V gene: TRBV5-1
CDR3 DNA: TGCGCCAGCAGCTTTGACAGGGTCGATGAGCAGTTCTTC
CDR3 protein: CASSFDRVDEQFF

J gene: TRBJ2-2
D gene: TRBD2
clone size: few
V gene: TRBV10-3
CDR3 DNA: TGTGCCATTAGTCCGGGACTAGCGAACACCGGGGAGCTGTTTTTT
CDR3 protein: CAISPGLANTGELFF

J gene: TRBJ1-3
D gene: -
clone size: many
V gene: TRBV10-3
CDR3 DNA: TGTGCCGGCGGGACAAGTGGAAACACCATATATTTT
CDR3 protein: CAGGTSGNTIYF

J gene: TRBJ1-4
D gene: -
clone size: many
V gene: TRBV16
CDR3 DNA: TGTGCCAGCAGCCAACGGCCAGGTGAAAAACTGTTTTTT
CDR3 protein: CASSQRPGEKLFF

J gene: TRBJ1-6
D gene: TRBD1
clone size: many
V gene: TRBV6-5
CDR3 DNA: TGTGCCAGCAGTTACCAAGTTGACAGGGGGCGATCACCCCTCCACTTT
CDR3 protein: CASSYQVDRGRSPLHF

J gene: TRBJ1-3
D gene: -
clone size: many
V gene: TRBV5-1
CDR3 DNA: TGCGCCAGCAGCTTTCATAAGGGGGGAATCTCTGGAAACACCATATATTTT
CDR3 protein: CASSFHKGGISGNTIYF

J gene: TRBJ2-3
D gene: TRBD2
clone size: many
V gene: TRBV14
CDR3 DNA: TGTGCCAGCAGCAGTACTAGCGGGTTCGCAGATACGCAGTATTTT
CDR3 protein: CASSSTSGFADTQYF

J gene: TRBJ2-7
D gene: -
clone size: many
V gene: TRBV5-1
CDR3 DNA: TGCGCCAGCAGCTTGGATCCAGCCTACGAGCAGTACTTC
CDR3 protein: CASSLDPAYEQYF

J gene: TRBJ1-2
D gene: -
clone size: few
V gene: TRBV5-1
CDR3 DNA: TGCGCCAGCGGCCCAGATTATGGTGGCTACACCTTC
CDR3 protein: CASGPDYGGYTF

J gene: TRBJ2-5
D gene: TRBD1
clone size: many
V gene: TRBV12-3/TRBV12-4
CDR3 DNA: TGTGCCAGCAGTCCGGGGACAGGGGAGACCCAGTACTTC
CDR3 protein: CASSPGTGETQYF

J gene: TRBJ1-2
D gene: -
clone size: many
V gene: TRBV20-1
CDR3 DNA: TGCAGTGCTAGTTTCAACTATGGCTACACCTTC
CDR3 protein: CSASFNYGYTF

J gene: TRBJ1-1
D gene: -
clone size: many
V gene: TRBV5-1
CDR3 DNA: TGCGCCAGCAGCTTGGTGCAGGGGAGCACTGAAGCTTTCTTT
CDR3 protein: CASSLVQGSTEAFF

J gene: TRBJ1-1
D gene: TRBD1
clone size: -
V gene: TRBV5-1
CDR3 DNA: TGCGCCAGCAGCTTGGCAGGGACAGGGGCGAGAGGAGCTTTCTTT
CDR3 protein: CASSLAGTGARGAFF

J gene: TRBJ2-3
D gene: -
clone size: many
V gene: TRBV11-2
CDR3 DNA: TGTGCCAGCAGCCCCTCAGGGGGGCCCGCGGCGAAGACGCAGTATTTT
CDR3 protein: CASSPSGGPAAKTQYF

J gene: TRBJ2-2
D gene: -
clone size: many
V gene: TRBV5-1
CDR3 DNA: TGCGCCAGCAGCTTGAATCTGAACACCGGGGAGCTGTTTTTT
CDR3 protein: CASSLNLNTGELFF

J gene: TRBJ1-1
D gene: -
clone size: many
V gene: TRBV6-5
CDR3 DNA: TGTGCCAGCAGTTATTGGCAGGACATCACTGAAGCTTTCTTT
CDR3 protein: CASSYWQDITEAFF

J gene: TRBJ2-7
D gene: -
clone size: many
V gene: TRBV3-1
CDR3 DNA: TGTGCCAGCAGACTCGGGACGATCAAACATGGGGGCGAGCAGTACTTC
CDR3 protein: CASRLGTIKHGGEQYF

J gene: TRBJ1-1
D gene: -
clone size: many
V gene: TRBV29-1
CDR3 DNA: TGCAGCGCCGCCCCCTGGGTAAGGAACACTGAAGCTTTCTTT
CDR3 protein: CSAAPWVRNTEAFF

J gene: TRBJ1-1
D gene: TRBD1
clone size: many
V gene: TRBV20-1
CDR3 DNA: TGCAGTGGAGTCCGGGACAGGCAAACTGAAGCTTTCTTT
CDR3 protein: CSGVRDRQTEAFF

J gene: TRBJ2-3
D gene: TRBD2
clone size: many
V gene: TRBV10-3
CDR3 DNA: TGTGCCGCAAAGACTAGCGCCTCAGGGGATACGCAGTATTTT
CDR3 protein: CAAKTSASGDTQYF